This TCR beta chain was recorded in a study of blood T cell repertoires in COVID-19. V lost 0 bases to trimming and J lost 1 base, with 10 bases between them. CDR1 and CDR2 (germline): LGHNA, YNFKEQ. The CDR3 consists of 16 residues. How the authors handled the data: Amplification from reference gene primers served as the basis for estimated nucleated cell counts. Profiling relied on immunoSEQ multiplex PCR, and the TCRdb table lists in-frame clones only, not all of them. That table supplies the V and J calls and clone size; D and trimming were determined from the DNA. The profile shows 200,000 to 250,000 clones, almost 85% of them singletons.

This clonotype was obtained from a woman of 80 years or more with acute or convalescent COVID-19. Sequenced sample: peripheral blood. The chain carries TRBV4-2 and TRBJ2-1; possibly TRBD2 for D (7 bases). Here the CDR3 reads CASSQDEGGSYNEQFF. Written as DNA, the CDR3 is TGTGCCAGCAGCCAAGACGAGGGGGGGTCCTACAATGAGCAGTTCTTC.